This T cell receptor (beta chain) was sequenced during a study of T cell repertoires in cytomegalovirus infection. Whole-study findings and limits: CMV-specific HLA-C-restricted TCR beta clonotypes dominated the ex vivo response.

TCRdb ran MiXCR on the reads and lists one entry per CDR3 protein. The sample contains some 300,000 distinct CDR3 sequences, 9.6% of which appear only once. This clonotype showed up many times. The target antigen is unknown. Trimming shortened V by 3 bases and J by 0 bases, and 20 bases separated the two germline ends. The CDR3 is made up of 18 amino acids. What was sequenced was PBMCs. The J gene is TRBJ2-5, the V gene TRBV12-3 or TRBV12-4; TRBD1 might be the D (5 bases). This sequence was found in a human donor in good health (CMV status not recorded). Some clones in this sample may be carry-over from other donors' samples. The DNA for the CDR3 is TGTGCCAGCAGTTTCGGACATAGAGTTTCCTCGTACCAAGAGACCCAGTACTTC. It encodes CASSFGHRVSSYQETQYF.